This TCR beta chain is drawn from a study of identical twins. Whole-study results and caveats: The study found that models underestimated out-of-frame TCR alpha sharing in monozygotic twins.

After removal of 3 bases from V and 6 bases from J, the junction contained 10 bases not matched to a gene. The CDR3 spans 17 residues. Germline CDR1 ENHRY, CDR2 SYGVKD. Details on this clonotype: Antigen: not known.

Each cDNA held unique molecular identifiers, and template switching gave it a universal primer site. In TCRdb, the 5' RACE reads were re-called with MiXCR into one record per CDR3 protein. The sample consists of 350,000 to 450,000 distinct CDR3 sequences, around 20% of them appearing once. This receptor was identified in a man aged 50 to 59 in good health. Sequences were obtained from naive T cells sorted from blood. The V call is TRBV10-3, the J call TRBJ2-1; 11 bases are a match to TRBD2. The CDR3 sequence is CAISDPTTSGGINEQFF. The CDR3, as DNA: TGTGCCATCAGTGATCCGACTACTAGCGGGGGCATCAATGAGCAGTTCTTC.